This TCR beta chain was identified in a study of a mutant IDH1 vaccine in newly diagnosed glioma. Background on the study: V12 corresponded to week 35 and V13 to week 47.

Time point of the sample: week 35, safety follow-up. A 20-mer mutant IDH1 peptide at 300 ug was injected subcutaneously with topical imiquimod. Across weeks 1, 3, 5, 7, 11, 15, 19 and 23, patients received a vaccination each time, eight in all. Diagnosis in the donors showed new WHO grade 3 or 4 astrocytomas that were IDH1-mutant and ATRX-lost. Assay used: immunoSEQ multiplex PCR; TCRdb lists only in-frame clones, some missing. The repertoire holds some 57,000 clones, with roughly 80% as singletons. The CDR3 runs 14 residues. V lost 8 bases and J lost 5, with 17 bases in between. Germline values: CDR1 SGHTA, CDR2 FQGNSA. On this clone: No antigen is known for it.

The receptor comes from a woman aged 18-29 years with glioma. The chain links TRBV7-2 to TRBJ2-3; maybe TRBD1 (5 bases). The sequenced sample was PBMCs, obtained from a glioma patient whose treatment included an IDH1 peptide vaccine. CDR3 coding DNA: TGTGCCAGCGCGACGGGCAGGGCGAAAGATACGCAGTATTTT. Its translation: CASATGRAKDTQYF. The entire variable domain, with the rest obtained from reference TRBV7-2 and TRBJ2-3, is as follows: GAGVSQSPSNKVTEKGKDVELRCDPISGHTALYWYRQSLGQGLEFLIYFQGNSAPDKSGLPSDRFSAERTGGSVSTLTIQRTQQEDSAVYLCASATGRAKDTQYFGPGTRLTVL.